The 31 T cell receptor beta chains in this list originate from one sample, sequenced in a study of T cell responses to AZD1222 COVID-19 vaccine. Measured with immunoSEQ multiplex PCR; TCRdb has only the in-frame clones, and not every one. This table holds 100,000 to 150,000 clones, 89% found once. The sample was peripheral blood, taken on day 0 of AZD1222 vaccination. The receptor set was obtained from an adult in good health.

The chain uses TRBV6-5 and TRBJ1-1; TRBD1 aligns across 9 bases. The germline V gene has CDR1 MNHEY and CDR2 SVGAGI. This CDR3 has 14 residues. The V gene end was trimmed by 6 bases and the J gene end by 5 bases; junction bases not matched to a gene: 7. The CDR3 here is CASSTDRGGTEAFF. CDR3 sequence (DNA): TGTGCCAGCAGCACGGACAGGGGCGGGACTGAAGCTTTCTTT.

The chain combines TRBV10-1 with TRBJ1-1, with D perhaps TRBD1 (6 bases). From germline, CDR1 is WNHNN and CDR2 SYGVQD (reference sequence). Trimming removed 9 bases at V and 4 bases at J, with 24 bases between. The CDR3 length is 16 residues. CDR3 loop: CASSLSRGVFGTEAFF. DNA for the CDR3: TGCGCCAGTTCACTATCCAGGGGCGTTTTCGGCACTGAAGCTTTCTTT.

The chain joins TRBV3-1 (or the pseudogene TRBV3-2) to TRBJ2-1; 10 nucleotides agree with TRBD2. J lost 6 bases, V lost 7 bases, and 9 bases had no gene match. In germline, CDR1 is LGHDT, CDR2 YNNKEL (reference sequence). The CDR3 is 15 residues long. The CDR3 nucleotides are TGTGCCAGCAACCCGGGACTAGCGCTTATCAATGAGCAGTTCTTC. As protein: CASNPGLALINEQFF.

This chain links TRBV2 with TRBJ1-1; D not resolved. The ends were cut back, 4 bases at V and 0 bases at J, with 9 bases in the middle. This CDR3 contains 14 residues. The germline V gene has CDR1 SNHLY and CDR2 FYNNEI. The CDR3 here is CASSAPGMNTEAFF. As DNA, the CDR3 is TGTGCCAGCAGTGCCCCCGGTATGAACACTGAAGCTTTCTTT.

The chain uses TRBV29-1 and TRBJ2-2; D is unclear. The germline gives CDR1 SQVTM, CDR2 ANQGSEA. The V gene lost 0 bases and the J gene lost 7 bases, with 12 bases spanning the gap. The CDR3 runs to 14 residues. The DNA for the CDR3 is TGCAGCGTTGAAGAAACGAGGTCCGGCGGGGAGCTGTTTTTT. Amino acid sequence: CSVEETRSGGELFF.

The CDR3 reads CASSYLGYRVSYEQYF. CDR3 DNA: TGTGCCAGCAGTTACCTGGGTTACAGGGTTTCCTACGAGCAGTACTTC. V is TRBV6-5 and J is TRBJ2-7; tentative D call: TRBD1 (6 bases). Germline lookup yields CDR1 MNHEY and CDR2 SVGAGI. V was pared by 2 bases and J by 1 base, with 15 bases between. The CDR3 is made up of 16 amino acids.

This chain connects TRBV10-3 to TRBJ2-7; TRBD1 is a possible D gene (5 bases). There are 13 residues in the CDR3. V was trimmed by 6 bases and J by 3 bases, leaving 12 bases between them. CDR1 ENHRY and CDR2 SYGVKD come from the germline V gene. CDR3 coding DNA: TGTGCCATCAGGTCAGGGCCCGACTACGAGCAGTACTTC. Translated, it gives CAIRSGPDYEQYF.

The chain has TRBV6-5 and TRBJ2-7; 7 nucleotides match TRBD1. CDR1 and CDR2 from the germline V gene are MNHEY and SVGAGI. The CDR3 length is 13 residues. The junction had 10 bases not matched to a gene; V was cut back by 8 bases and J by 6 bases. CDR3 sequence: CASSFDREGEQYF. The CDR3 bases are TGTGCCAGCTCCTTTGACAGGGAAGGCGAGCAGTACTTC.

This clone was seen a few times. The rearrangement links TRBV2 to TRBJ2-7; 7 bases map to TRBD1. Per germline, CDR1 SNHLY and CDR2 FYNNEI. The CDR3 sequence is 15 residues long. The V and J ends lost 0 bases and 4 bases, in that order; junction bases with no gene match: 6. The CDR3 sequence is CASSEARDSRYEQYF. CDR3 nucleotides: TGTGCCAGCAGTGAAGCCCGGGACAGCCGGTACGAGCAGTACTTC.

The chain is built from TRBV27 and TRBJ2-5, with D perhaps TRBD1 (5 bases). V lost 2 bases and J 4 bases, leaving 23 bases between the germline ends. The CDR3 loop spans 18 amino acids. CDR1 MNHEY and CDR2 SMNVEV come from the germline V gene (reference sequence). CDR3 amino acids: CASSLRYSGSMVGETQYF. CDR3 coding DNA: TGTGCCAGCAGTTTACGGTATTCAGGGTCCATGGTAGGAGAGACCCAGTACTTC.

The rearrangement joins TRBV6-5 to TRBJ1-1; D is ambiguous. The CDR3 runs to 14 residues. V was pared by 5 bases and J by 3 bases, with 13 bases between. CDR1 MNHEY and CDR2 SVGAGI come from the germline V gene. The CDR3 DNA follows: TGTGCCAGCAGTCCCGGAGGCAGATACACTGAAGCTTTCTTT. Translated: CASSPGGRYTEAFF.

The table lists this clone with a few counts. The genes are TRBV5-1 and TRBJ2-1; D uncertain. V was pared by 4 bases and J by 5 bases, with 19 bases between. The CDR3 has 16 residues. Germline V gene lookup returns CDR1 SGHRS and CDR2 YFSETQ. DNA of the CDR3: TGCGCCAGCAGCCGCACCCCTTCTACCCCCCACAATGAGCAGTTCTTC. Its protein product is CASSRTPSTPHNEQFF.

The chain uses TRBV7-2 and TRBJ2-7; 10 bases fit TRBD2. The CDR3 loop spans 14 amino acids. V shed 3 bases, J shed 4 bases, and the junction held 3 bases outside the gene matches. Germline V gene data show CDR1 as SGHTA and CDR2 as FQGNSA. CDR3: CASSFSSGGYEQYF. DNA of the CDR3: TGTGCCAGCAGCTTCTCTAGCGGGGGATACGAGCAGTACTTC. Variable domain in full (rest from reference TRBV7-2 and TRBJ2-7): GAGVSQSPSNKVTEKGKDVELRCDPISGHTALYWYRQSLGQGLEFLIYFQGNSAPDKSGLPSDRFSAERTGGSVSTLTIQRTQQEDSAVYLCASSFSSGGYEQYFGPGTRLTVT.

V and J are TRBV2 and TRBJ2-1; 11 bases align to TRBD2. The CDR3 contains 15 residues. V dropped 8 bases and J dropped 0; count of bases not matched to a gene: 3. In germline, CDR1 is SNHLY, CDR2 FYNNEI. CDR3 sequence: CASVTSGSSYNEQFF. CDR3 nucleotide sequence: TGTGCCAGCGTCACTAGCGGGAGCTCCTACAATGAGCAGTTCTTC.

The chain uses TRBV5-1 and TRBJ2-1; 8 bases map to TRBD2. The CDR3 is 17 residues long. V was clipped by 0 bases and J by 9 bases; unmatched bases: 14. Germline CDR1 is SGHRS and CDR2 is YFSETQ. The CDR3 region is CASSLGTGLGPLVEQFF. The CDR3 DNA reads TGCGCCAGCAGCTTGGGGACGGGACTAGGCCCTCTGGTTGAGCAGTTCTTC.

This chain uses TRBV7-2 with TRBJ1-1, with TRBD1 matching 8 bases. V dropped 1 base and J dropped 5; count of bases not matched to a gene: 6. The germline V gene encodes CDR1 SGHTA and CDR2 FQGNSA. The length of the CDR3 is 15 residues. CDR3 in DNA: TGTGCCAGCAGCTTAGGGGGTTACAGGGGGACTGAAGCTTTCTTT. Its protein is CASSLGGYRGTEAFF.

The chain employs TRBV9 and TRBJ2-3; no clear D. The germline V gene encodes CDR1 SGDLS and CDR2 YYNGEE. CDR3 length: 15 amino acids. The V gene lost 2 bases and the J gene lost 0 bases, with 10 bases spanning the gap. The CDR3 bases are TGTGCCAGCAGCGTTGGAACATCTAGCACAGATACGCAGTATTTT. Amino acids: CASSVGTSSTDTQYF.

The gene calls are TRBV9 and TRBJ1-1; D call uncertain. V shed 0 bases and J shed 8 bases, with 11 bases lying between them. Germline-derived CDR1 and CDR2 are SGDLS and YYNGEE. The CDR3 loop spans 13 amino acids. The CDR3 region is CASSVGSQGEAFF. The CDR3 coding sequence is TGTGCCAGCAGCGTAGGCTCGCAAGGGGAAGCTTTCTTT.

V usage is TRBV5-1 and J usage is TRBJ1-1; the match to TRBD1 covers 9 bases. Germline V gene lookup returns CDR1 SGHRS and CDR2 YFSETQ. This CDR3 is 13 amino acids long. With 7 bases clipped from V and 1 base from J, the junction kept 2 bases outside the gene matches. CDR3 residues: CASGDRANTEAFF. DNA of the CDR3: TGCGCCAGCGGGGACAGGGCGAACACTGAAGCTTTCTTT.

V and J are TRBV19 and TRBJ1-6; D unresolved. V was clipped by 5 bases and J by 1 base, with 9 bases between them. This CDR3 is built from 15 residues. The germline gives CDR1 LNHDA, CDR2 SQIVND (reference sequence). CDR3 nucleotides: TGTGCCAGTAGTCAAGGGCAGTCCTATAATTCACCCCTCCACTTT. It specifies CASSQGQSYNSPLHF.

The chain couples TRBV7-2 to TRBJ1-1; TRBD1 might be the D (6 bases). The CDR3 is 15 amino acids. Germline values: CDR1 SGHTA, CDR2 FQGNSA. V was cut by 0 bases and J by 4 bases, with 12 bases left in between. The CDR3 DNA reads TGTGCCAGCAGCTTAGCTCCCAGGGGTGGCACTGAAGCTTTCTTT. As protein: CASSLAPRGGTEAFF.

CDR3 protein: CATSREQGGQPQHF. Here the CDR3 DNA reads TGTGCCACCAGCAGAGAACAGGGCGGACAGCCCCAGCATTTT. The chain carries TRBV15 and TRBJ1-5; a weak D match, TRBD1 (6 bases). Germline-derived CDR1 and CDR2 are LNHNV and YYDKDF (reference sequence). The CDR3 contains 14 residues. V lost 0 bases to trimming and J lost 7 bases, with 10 bases between them.

V is TRBV2 and J is TRBJ2-5; D is perhaps TRBD2 (6 bases). The germline V gene encodes CDR1 SNHLY and CDR2 FYNNEI. The CDR3 runs to 13 residues. Deletions cut 5 bases from V and 0 bases from J, with 7 bases between. The CDR3 loop is CASSRDYQETQYF. For the CDR3, the DNA is TGTGCCAGCAGTCGGGACTACCAAGAGACCCAGTACTTC.

V is TRBV5-6 and J is TRBJ2-1; perhaps TRBD2 as D (6 bases). V dropped 2 bases and J dropped 6 bases, with 15 bases sitting between them. The length of the CDR3 is 15 residues. CDR1 SGHDT and CDR2 YYEEEE come from the germline V gene. CDR3 amino acids: CASSFGRVGGNEQFF. DNA for the CDR3: TGTGCCAGCAGCTTCGGAAGGGTGGGAGGCAATGAGCAGTTCTTC.

The V gene is TRBV10-3, the J gene TRBJ1-2, with unresolved D. The V gene lost 3 bases and the J gene lost 2 bases, with 10 bases spanning the gap. CDR3 size: 14 residues. Germline CDR1 and CDR2: ENHRY and SYGVKD. CDR3: CAISDVSPNYGYTF. In nucleotides, the CDR3 is TGTGCCATCAGTGATGTAAGTCCGAACTATGGCTACACCTTC.

This chain connects TRBV6-4 to TRBJ2-5; the match to TRBD1 covers 9 bases. CDR1 and CDR2 (germline): MRHNA, SNTAGT. CDR3 length: 14 amino acids. The junction had 4 bases not matched to a gene; V was cut back by 4 bases and J by 4 bases. DNA of the CDR3: TGTGCCAGCAGTGGGGTACAGGGGGCAGAGACCCAGTACTTC. This encodes CASSGVQGAETQYF.

The count of this clone is one. The chain employs TRBV6-4 and TRBJ2-1, with 12 bases identical to TRBD2. Germline V gives CDR1 MRHNA, CDR2 SNTAGT. The CDR3 extends over 18 amino acids. Trimming at V came to 3 bases and at J to 3 bases, leaving 9 bases not matched to a gene. CDR3 nucleotide sequence: TGTGCCAGCAGTGAACTCAGACTAGCGGGGGCCGACTACAATGAGCAGTTCTTC. This sequence encodes CASSELRLAGADYNEQFF.

This chain links TRBV7-3 with TRBJ1-1; D perhaps matches TRBD1 (6 bases). Germline lookup yields CDR1 SGHTA and CDR2 FQGTGA. V lost 4 bases and J 3 bases, leaving 15 bases between the germline ends. This CDR3 has 15 amino acids. CDR3 nucleotide sequence: TGTGCCAGCAGCTCCACCCCGGGACAATACACTGAAGCTTTCTTT. This sequence encodes CASSSTPGQYTEAFF.

CDR3 nucleotide sequence: TGTGCCAGCAGCCAAGTTGAACAGCTCTATAATTCACCCCTCCACTTT. Amino acid sequence: CASSQVEQLYNSPLHF. This chain joins TRBV4-2 and TRBJ1-6; D unresolved. CDR1 is LGHNA and CDR2 is YNFKEQ in the germline V gene. Trimming left V 1 base short and J 3 bases short, with 10 bases between. CDR3 size: 16 residues.

The V gene is TRBV29-1, the J gene TRBJ2-7; D call uncertain. The CDR3 is 11 residues long. Germline CDR1 SQVTM, CDR2 ANQGSEA. V shed 3 bases and J shed 3 bases, with 6 bases lying between them. CDR3 sequence: CSVDLNYEQYF. DNA of the CDR3: TGCAGCGTTGACTTGAACTACGAGCAGTACTTC.

The CDR3 here is CASNPGDRESFEQYF. The CDR3 nucleotides are TGTGCCAGCAACCCAGGGGACAGGGAATCGTTCGAGCAGTACTTC. This chain uses TRBV9 with TRBJ2-7, with TRBD1 identical over 9 bases. The germline gives CDR1 SGDLS, CDR2 YYNGEE. J gave up 6 bases and V 6 bases, and 13 bases lay outside the gene matches. The CDR3 totals 15 residues.